This T cell receptor (beta chain) came from a study of blood T cell repertoires in COVID-19. Generated by immunoSEQ multiplex PCR, the TCRdb table keeps only in-frame clones and is missing some. The sample shows 150,000 to 180,000 clones, over 60% of them seen only once. V was shortened by 1 base and J by 7 bases, with 4 bases between the two germline ends. Germline V gene lookup returns CDR1 DFQATT and CDR2 SNEGSKA (reference sequence). The CDR3 is made up of 11 amino acids. With respect to this clone: In the same sample, other DNA sequences code for this CDR3.

The receptor's source is an elderly man with acute or convalescent COVID-19. Sequencing was performed on peripheral blood. The chain joins TRBV20-1 to TRBJ1-4, with no clear D. CDR3 amino acids: CSARVSEKLFF. The DNA of the CDR3 is TGCAGTGCTAGAGTATCTGAAAAACTGTTTTTT.